The 29 T cell receptor beta chains reported below all come from one sample, sequenced in a study of cytomegalovirus exposure and HLA in healthy donors (dated by TCRdb to about 2017). Library creation used the immunoSEQ multiplex PCR assay. For the multiplex PCR, a mixture combining 60 forward primers for TCR Vbeta segments and 13 reverse primers for TCR Jbeta segments was used. Not all clones reach the TCRdb copy of this immuneACCESS table, which keeps in-frame sequences only. Checked studies attribute under half of the gap to unresolved V genes and leave the rest unexplained. The sample includes about 180,000 clones, with approximately 80% observed a single time. 2.2% of the sample is taken by the ten largest. Sequencing was performed on PBMCs. Source of these receptors: a woman aged 30 to 39 in good health and CMV-seronegative.

This clone showed up just once. The V and J genes are TRBV28 and TRBJ1-2; D might be TRBD1 (6 bases). Per the germline V gene, CDR1 is MDHEN and CDR2 is SYDVKM. The CDR3 covers 13 residues. The V gene lost 5 bases and the J gene lost 4 bases, with 11 bases spanning the gap. The CDR3 loop reads CASSLTGTYGYTF. For the CDR3, the DNA is TGTGCCAGCAGTCTAACAGGGACCTATGGCTACACCTTC.

This chain connects TRBV7-7 to TRBJ2-1, with D possibly TRBD2 on 5 matching bases. This CDR3 region has 16 residues. CDR1 and CDR2 (germline): SSHAT, FNYEAQ (reference sequence). Trimming stripped 1 base from V and 2 bases from J, with 12 bases between. The CDR3 nucleotides are TGTGCCAGCAGCTTAGGGCGGGCTGCCCCCTACAATGAGCAGTTCTTC. Translated: CASSLGRAAPYNEQFF.

Note on this clone: An end of the junction differs from the germline gene, which may be a read error. The chain recombines TRBV7-9 with TRBJ2-5; 14 bases agree with TRBD2. The CDR3 is 17 residues long. Germline V gene data show CDR1 as SEHNR and CDR2 as FQNEAQ (reference sequence). CDR3 bases: TGTTCCAGCAGCTCGACTAGCGGGGGGGCGGGTCAAGAGACCCAGTACTTC. Its protein product is CSSSSTSGGAGQETQYF.

J is TRBJ2-5 and V is TRBV5-6; D ambiguous. CDR1 and CDR2 (germline): SGHDT, YYEEEE. The CDR3 is made up of 13 amino acids. V was trimmed by 4 bases and J by 0 bases, leaving 7 bases between them. CDR3 coding DNA: TGTGCCAGCAGCCGAGTCAACCAAGAGACCCAGTACTTC. This encodes CASSRVNQETQYF.

This clone was seen once. V is TRBV6-6 and J is TRBJ1-6, with TRBD1 identical over 7 bases. J gave up 8 bases and V 8 bases, and 6 bases lay outside the gene matches. The CDR3 totals 13 residues. CDR1 and CDR2 (germline): MNHNY, SVGAGI (reference sequence). The CDR3 reads CASEGTADSPLHF. CDR3 coding DNA: TGTGCCAGCGAAGGGACAGCAGATTCACCCCTCCACTTT.

This chain uses TRBV20-1 with TRBJ2-5; no clear D gene. Germline V CDR1 and CDR2: DFQATT, SNEGSKA (reference sequence). This CDR3 comprises 11 residues. V lost 3 bases and J lost 3, with 5 bases in between. CDR3 sequence (DNA): TGCAGTGCTAGTCCGGAAGAGACCCAGTACTTC. Its protein product is CSASPEETQYF.

The table lists this clone with a few counts. CDR3 in DNA: TGCGCCAGCAGCCAAGCTAAAGGACAGGGCTTGAACATTCAGTACTTC. Its translation: CASSQAKGQGLNIQYF. This chain uses TRBV4-3 with TRBJ2-4; 8 bases match TRBD1. The CDR3 sequence is 16 residues long. Germline V gene sequence: CDR1 LGHNA, CDR2 YSLEER. Trimming took 1 base from V and 7 from J; bases not matched to a gene: 9.

The DNA for the CDR3 is TGCGCCAGCAGCCGTAGACCGAAACAATCCGGGAGCGGTGAAAAACTGTTTTTT. This codes for CASSRRPKQSGSGEKLFF. This sequence joins TRBV5-1 and TRBJ1-4, with D unresolved. Trimming took 4 bases from V and 7 from J, leaving 26 bases between them. Germline V gene data show CDR1 as SGHRS and CDR2 as YFSETQ. CDR3 length: 18 amino acids.

V is TRBV7-9 and J is TRBJ2-7; 11 bases are shared with TRBD1. Germline V gives CDR1 SEHNR, CDR2 FQNEAQ (reference sequence). This CDR3 contains 15 residues. With V trimmed by 5 bases and J by 6 bases, 9 bases remained unmatched. The CDR3 DNA reads TGTGCCAGCAGCAAAATCCCGGGACAGGGGGTCGAGCAGTACTTC. Translated, it gives CASSKIPGQGVEQYF.

This clone was picked up one time. The V gene is TRBV15, the J gene TRBJ2-4, with TRBD2 as a possible D gene (6 bases). From germline, CDR1 is LNHNV and CDR2 YYDKDF (reference sequence). The CDR3 contains 15 residues. Trimming removed 3 bases at V and 0 bases at J, with 9 bases between. The CDR3 loop is CATSSWGEAKNIQYF. Written as DNA, the CDR3 is TGTGCCACCAGCAGTTGGGGGGAAGCCAAAAACATTCAGTACTTC.

This chain links TRBV7-2 with TRBJ1-4; TRBD1 might be the D (5 bases). Deletions cut 5 bases from V and 7 bases from J, with 23 bases between. There are 17 residues in the CDR3. The V gene's germline CDR1 is SGHTA and CDR2 FQGNSA. The CDR3 spells CASSPVVVGGRGEKLFF. CDR3 bases: TGTGCCAGCAGCCCCGTTGTTGTGGGGGGAAGGGGTGAAAAACTGTTTTTT. Using reference TRBV7-2 and TRBJ1-4 for the parts outside the CDR3, the full variable domain is GAGVSQSPSNKVTEKGKDVELRCDPISGHTALYWYRQSLGQGLEFLIYFQGNSAPDKSGLPSDRFSAERTGGSVSTLTIQRTQQEDSAVYLCASSPVVVGGRGEKLFFGSGTQLSVL.

The chain has TRBV28 and TRBJ2-7; 12 nucleotides line up with TRBD2. Germline V CDR1 and CDR2: MDHEN, SYDVKM. Trimming at V came to 8 bases and at J to 7 bases, leaving 9 bases not matched to a gene. The CDR3 is 14 residues long. The CDR3 loop is CASSTSGSSREQYF. As DNA, the CDR3 is TGTGCCAGCTCGACTAGCGGGAGTTCTAGGGAGCAGTACTTC.

The genes are TRBV7-6 and TRBJ1-5, with D hard to call. Germline V gene lookup returns CDR1 SGHVS and CDR2 FNYEAQ. V dropped 1 base and J dropped 1 base, with 8 bases sitting between them. The CDR3 spans 15 residues. CDR3 DNA sequence: TGTGCCAGCAGCTTAGGATCCAGAAGCAATCAGCCCCAGCATTTT. This translates into CASSLGSRSNQPQHF.

The V call is TRBV28, the J call TRBJ2-7, with 14 bases aligning to TRBD2. Trimming at V came to 3 bases and at J to 2 bases, leaving 6 bases not matched to a gene. The germline V gene has CDR1 MDHEN and CDR2 SYDVKM. The CDR3 is 17 residues long. The CDR3 loop reads CASSFPGLAGVTYEQYF. DNA of the CDR3: TGTGCCAGCAGTTTCCCGGGACTAGCGGGGGTGACCTACGAGCAGTACTTC. Variable domain in full (rest from reference TRBV28 and TRBJ2-7): DVKVTQSSRYLVKRTGEKVFLECVQDMDHENMFWYRQDPGLGLRLIYFSYDVKMKEKGDIPEGYSVSREKKERFSLILESASTNQTSMYLCASSFPGLAGVTYEQYFGPGTRLTVT.

The V gene is TRBV7-2, the J gene TRBJ2-2, with D unresolved. Between the trimmed V and J ends, which lost 0 bases and 4 bases, there was a span of 6 bases. Germline loops: CDR1 SGHTA, CDR2 FQGNSA. The CDR3 totals 14 residues. CDR3 in amino acids: CASSLARGTGELFF. In DNA form, the CDR3 reads TGTGCCAGCAGCTTAGCACGCGGCACCGGGGAGCTGTTTTTT. The whole variable domain, remainder taken from reference TRBV7-2 and TRBJ2-2, is GAGVSQSPSNKVTEKGKDVELRCDPISGHTALYWYRQSLGQGLEFLIYFQGNSAPDKSGLPSDRFSAERTGGSVSTLTIQRTQQEDSAVYLCASSLARGTGELFFGEGSRLTVL.

The chain employs TRBV18 and TRBJ1-2; 8 bases align to TRBD1. Per germline, CDR1 KGHSH and CDR2 LQKENI. Losses at the gene ends were 4 bases for V and 6 bases for J; bases not matched to a gene: 7. The CDR3 has 14 amino acids. This CDR3 reads CASSQTDRADGYTF. The CDR3 DNA reads as TGTGCCAGCTCACAGACGGACAGGGCGGATGGCTACACCTTC.

The J gene is TRBJ2-1, the V gene TRBV6-5, with TRBD1 matching 10 bases. CDR1 is MNHEY, CDR2 SVGAGI, per germline. V dropped 7 bases and J dropped 2; count of bases not matched to a gene: 5. The CDR3 extends over 15 amino acids. This chain's CDR3 is CASTATGGTYNEQFF. The CDR3 nucleotides read TGTGCCAGCACCGCGACAGGGGGCACCTACAATGAGCAGTTCTTC.

This chain uses TRBV7-8 with TRBJ1-1, with D hard to call. This CDR3 spans 14 amino acids. Germline CDR1 SGHVS, CDR2 FQNEAQ. The ends were cut back, 5 bases at V and 0 bases at J, with 10 bases in the middle. The CDR3 DNA reads as TGTGCCAGCAGCCCTACCCAGGTGAACACTGAAGCTTTCTTT. Translation gives CASSPTQVNTEAFF.

The gene calls are TRBV7-2 and TRBJ2-5, with 9 bases fitting TRBD2. The germline gives CDR1 SGHTA, CDR2 FQGNSA. This CDR3 is built from 16 residues. V was pared by 5 bases and J by 2 bases, with 9 bases of the junction left unmatched. CDR3: CASSPQAGGMQETQYF. CDR3 nucleotide sequence: TGTGCCAGCAGCCCGCAAGCGGGAGGAATGCAAGAGACCCAGTACTTC.

V usage is TRBV2 and J usage is TRBJ2-3; D possibly corresponds to TRBD2 (6 bases). The germline V and J ends were trimmed by 10 bases and 2 bases, with 13 bases remaining between them. This CDR3 has 13 amino acids. Germline loops: CDR1 SNHLY, CDR2 FYNNEI. Here the CDR3 reads CATSVAVTDTQYF. The CDR3, as DNA: TGTGCCACATCAGTAGCGGTCACAGATACGCAGTATTTT.

This chain links TRBV4-3 with TRBJ1-1; D unclear. This CDR3 contains 14 residues. With 0 bases removed from V and 2 bases from J, the gap between germline ends came to 7 bases. CDR1 is LGHNA and CDR2 is YSLEER in the germline V gene. The DNA of the CDR3 is TGCGCCAGCAGCCAAGATACGGGTAACACTGAAGCTTTCTTT. This gives the protein CASSQDTGNTEAFF.

The genes are TRBV19 and TRBJ1-3; D may be TRBD1 (5 bases). The germline gives CDR1 LNHDA, CDR2 SQIVND (reference sequence). This CDR3 region has 15 residues. Trimming took 5 bases from V and 0 from J, leaving 11 bases between them. The CDR3 spells CASSADISSGNTIYF. CDR3 nucleotide sequence: TGTGCCAGTAGTGCGGACATCAGCTCTGGAAACACCATATATTTT.

The chain combines TRBV28 with TRBJ1-5; 8 bases match TRBD1. Germline CDR1 is MDHEN and CDR2 is SYDVKM. J lost 2 bases, V lost 5 bases, and 2 bases had no gene match. The CDR3 extends over 14 amino acids. CDR3 DNA sequence: TGTGCCAGCAGTCCAGGGGGCCGCAATCAGCCCCAGCATTTT. Residues: CASSPGGRNQPQHF.

This clone was detected once. This chain uses TRBV15 with TRBJ2-7, with a weak D call TRBD1 (6 bases). Trimming stripped 0 bases from V and 1 base from J, with 7 bases between. The CDR3 is 14 residues long. Looked up from germline, CDR1 is LNHNV and CDR2 is YYDKDF (reference sequence). The CDR3 sequence is CATSREDRSYEQYF. CDR3 DNA: TGTGCCACCAGCAGAGAGGACAGATCCTACGAGCAGTACTTC.

The CDR3 nucleotides are TGTGCCAGCAGGACAGTCCAAACGGGAAAACTGTTTTTT. This sequence encodes CASRTVQTGKLFF. The gene calls are TRBV25-1 and TRBJ1-4, with D tentatively TRBD1 (5 bases). The CDR3 contains 13 residues. The germline CDR1 and CDR2 sequences are MGHDK and SYGVNS. Trimming removed 6 bases at V and 10 bases at J, with 15 bases between.

V gene TRBV6-5 combines with J gene TRBJ2-7; 9 bases agree with TRBD2. Germline V gene lookup returns CDR1 MNHEY and CDR2 SVGAGI. With 8 bases clipped from V and 4 bases from J, the junction kept 9 bases outside the gene matches. This CDR3 region has 14 residues. The CDR3 sequence: CASRSASGAYEQYF. The CDR3 DNA follows: TGTGCCAGCCGGTCGGCTAGCGGGGCGTACGAGCAGTACTTC.

The chain recombines TRBV4-1 with TRBJ1-3, with D unclear. The CDR3 totals 14 residues. V shed 0 bases and J shed 13 bases, with 16 bases lying between them. Germline V gives CDR1 MGHRA, CDR2 YSYEKL. The CDR3 nucleotides read TGCGCCAGCAGCCAAGAGTACTTCCCCTTGGTTATATATTTT. Translation: CASSQEYFPLVIYF.

The genes are TRBV7-2 and TRBJ1-2; TRBD1 is a possible D gene (6 bases). Trimming cost V 1 base and J 2 bases, with 11 bases left between them. This CDR3 is built from 15 residues. Looked up from germline, CDR1 is SGHTA and CDR2 is FQGNSA. The DNA of the CDR3 is TGTGCCAGCAGCTTAGTCGGACAGAGCAACTATGGCTACACCTTC. This gives the protein CASSLVGQSNYGYTF.

The gene calls are TRBV13 and TRBJ2-5, with a possible D match to TRBD2 (5 bases). V lost 5 bases and J 1 base, leaving 5 bases between the germline ends. This CDR3 contains 12 residues. From germline, CDR1 is PRHDT and CDR2 FYEKMQ (reference sequence). The CDR3 DNA reads as TGTGCCAGCAGCGCGGGCCAAGAGACCCAGTACTTC. It specifies CASSAGQETQYF.